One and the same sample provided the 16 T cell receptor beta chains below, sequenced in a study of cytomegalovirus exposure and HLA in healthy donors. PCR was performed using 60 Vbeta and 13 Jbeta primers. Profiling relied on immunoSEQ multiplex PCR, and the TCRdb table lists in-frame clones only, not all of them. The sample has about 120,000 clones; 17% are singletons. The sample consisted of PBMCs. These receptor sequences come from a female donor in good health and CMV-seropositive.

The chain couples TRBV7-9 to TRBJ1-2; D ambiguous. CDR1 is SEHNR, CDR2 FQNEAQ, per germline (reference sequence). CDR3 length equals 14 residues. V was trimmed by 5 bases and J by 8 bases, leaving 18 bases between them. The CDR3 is CASSLGEGLRGYTF. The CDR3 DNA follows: TGTGCCAGCAGCCTAGGAGAGGGCTTGAGAGGCTACACCTTC.

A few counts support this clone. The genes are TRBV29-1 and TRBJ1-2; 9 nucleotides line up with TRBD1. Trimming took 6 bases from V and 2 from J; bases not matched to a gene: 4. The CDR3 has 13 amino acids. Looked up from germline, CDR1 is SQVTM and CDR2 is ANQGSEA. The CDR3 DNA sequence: TGCAGCGTACAGGGGGCCCAAAACTATGGCTACACCTTC. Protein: CSVQGAQNYGYTF.

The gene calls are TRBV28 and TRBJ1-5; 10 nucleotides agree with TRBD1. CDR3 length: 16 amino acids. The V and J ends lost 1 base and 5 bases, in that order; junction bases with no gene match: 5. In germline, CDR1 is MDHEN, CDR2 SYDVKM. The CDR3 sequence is CASSLSLGQGDQPQHF. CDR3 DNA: TGTGCCAGCAGTTTATCCCTTGGACAGGGGGATCAGCCCCAGCATTTT. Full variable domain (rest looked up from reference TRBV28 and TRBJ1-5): DVKVTQSSRYLVKRTGEKVFLECVQDMDHENMFWYRQDPGLGLRLIYFSYDVKMKEKGDIPEGYSVSREKKERFSLILESASTNQTSMYLCASSLSLGQGDQPQHFGDGTRLSIL.

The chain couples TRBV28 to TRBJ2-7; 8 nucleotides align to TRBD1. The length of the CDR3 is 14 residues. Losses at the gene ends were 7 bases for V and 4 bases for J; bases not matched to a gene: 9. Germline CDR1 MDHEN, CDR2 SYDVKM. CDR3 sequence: CASNLQGAPYEQYF. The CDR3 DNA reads TGTGCCAGCAACCTCCAGGGGGCGCCTTACGAGCAGTACTTC.

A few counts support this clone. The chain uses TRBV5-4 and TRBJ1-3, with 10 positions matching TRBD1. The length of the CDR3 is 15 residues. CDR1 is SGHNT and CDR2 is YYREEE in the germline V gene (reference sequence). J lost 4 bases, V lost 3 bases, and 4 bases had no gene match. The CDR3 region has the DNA TGTGCCAGCAGCTGGGACAGGGGCGCGGGAAACACCATATATTTT. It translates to CASSWDRGAGNTIYF.

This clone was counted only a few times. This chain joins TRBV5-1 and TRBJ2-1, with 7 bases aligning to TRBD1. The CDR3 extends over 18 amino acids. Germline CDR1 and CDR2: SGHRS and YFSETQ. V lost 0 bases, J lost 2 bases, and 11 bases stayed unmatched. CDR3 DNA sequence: TGCGCCAGCAGCTTGGGGGACAGCGTGGGTGGCACCTACAATGAGCAGTTCTTC. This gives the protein CASSLGDSVGGTYNEQFF.

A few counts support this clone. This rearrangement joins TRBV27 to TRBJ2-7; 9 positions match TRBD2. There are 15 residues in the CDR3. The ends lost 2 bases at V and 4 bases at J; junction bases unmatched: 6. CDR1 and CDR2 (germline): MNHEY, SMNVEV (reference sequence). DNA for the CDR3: TGTGCCAGCAGTTTAGGTAGCGGGAGTCAGTACGAGCAGTACTTC. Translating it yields CASSLGSGSQYEQYF.

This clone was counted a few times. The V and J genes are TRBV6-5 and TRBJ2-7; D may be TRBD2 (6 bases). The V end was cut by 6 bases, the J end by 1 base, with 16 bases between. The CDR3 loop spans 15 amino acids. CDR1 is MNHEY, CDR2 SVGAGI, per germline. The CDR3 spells CASSLGGLGSYEQYF. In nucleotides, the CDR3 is TGTGCCAGCAGCCTGGGAGGACTTGGTTCCTACGAGCAGTACTTC.

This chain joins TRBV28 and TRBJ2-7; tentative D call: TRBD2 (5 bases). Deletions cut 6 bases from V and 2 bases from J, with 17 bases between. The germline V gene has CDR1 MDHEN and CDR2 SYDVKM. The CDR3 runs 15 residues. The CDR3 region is CASRFWTVGAYEQYF. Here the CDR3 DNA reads TGTGCCAGCAGATTCTGGACTGTCGGGGCCTACGAGCAGTACTTC. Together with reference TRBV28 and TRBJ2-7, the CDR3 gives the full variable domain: DVKVTQSSRYLVKRTGEKVFLECVQDMDHENMFWYRQDPGLGLRLIYFSYDVKMKEKGDIPEGYSVSREKKERFSLILESASTNQTSMYLCASRFWTVGAYEQYFGPGTRLTVT.

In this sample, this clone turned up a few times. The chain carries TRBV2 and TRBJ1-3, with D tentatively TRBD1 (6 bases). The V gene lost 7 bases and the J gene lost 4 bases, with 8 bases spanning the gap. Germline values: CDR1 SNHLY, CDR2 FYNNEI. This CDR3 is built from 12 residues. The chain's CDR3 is CASTGDGNTIYF. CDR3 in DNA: TGTGCCAGCACAGGGGACGGAAACACCATATATTTT. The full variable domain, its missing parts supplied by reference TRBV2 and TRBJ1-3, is EPEVTQTPSHQVTQMGQEVILRCVPISNHLYFYWYRQILGQKVEFLVSFYNNEISEKSEIFDDQFSVERPDGSNFTLKIRSTKLEDSAMYFCASTGDGNTIYFGEGSWLTVV.

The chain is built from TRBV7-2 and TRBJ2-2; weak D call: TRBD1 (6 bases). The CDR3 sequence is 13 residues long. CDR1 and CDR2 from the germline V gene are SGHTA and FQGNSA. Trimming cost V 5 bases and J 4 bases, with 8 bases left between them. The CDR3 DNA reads TGTGCCAGCAGCACAGGGTTCACCGGGGAGCTGTTTTTT. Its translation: CASSTGFTGELFF.

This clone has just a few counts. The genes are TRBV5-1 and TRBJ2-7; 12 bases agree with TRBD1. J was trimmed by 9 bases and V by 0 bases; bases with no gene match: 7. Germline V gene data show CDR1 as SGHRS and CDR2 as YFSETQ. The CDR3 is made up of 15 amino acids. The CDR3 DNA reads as TGCGCCAGCAGCTTGGAAGGGACAGGGGGCGTCTCGCAGTACTTC. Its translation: CASSLEGTGGVSQYF.

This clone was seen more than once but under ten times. For the CDR3, the DNA is TGTGCCAGCAGCTCCAGATGGACAGGGGGGAGACTGTTTTTT. It encodes CASSSRWTGGRLFF. This chain links TRBV7-8 with TRBJ1-4, with 10 positions matching TRBD1. The CDR3 sequence is 14 residues long. Germline trimming cut 4 bases from V and 13 bases from J; bases unmatched to any gene: 9. CDR1 is SGHVS, CDR2 FQNEAQ, per germline.

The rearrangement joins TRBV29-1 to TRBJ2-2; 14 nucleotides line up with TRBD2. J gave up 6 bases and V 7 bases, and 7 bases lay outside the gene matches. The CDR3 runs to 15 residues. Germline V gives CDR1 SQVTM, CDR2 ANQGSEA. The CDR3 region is CSALGLAGGPGELFF. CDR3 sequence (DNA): TGCAGCGCCCTAGGACTAGCGGGAGGTCCCGGGGAGCTGTTTTTT.

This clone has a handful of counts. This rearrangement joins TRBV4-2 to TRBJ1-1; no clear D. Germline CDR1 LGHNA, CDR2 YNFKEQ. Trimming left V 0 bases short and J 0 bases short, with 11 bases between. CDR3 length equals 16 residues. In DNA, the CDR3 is TGTGCCAGCAGCCAAGATAGCGGAGAGATGAACACTGAAGCTTTCTTT. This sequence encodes CASSQDSGEMNTEAFF.

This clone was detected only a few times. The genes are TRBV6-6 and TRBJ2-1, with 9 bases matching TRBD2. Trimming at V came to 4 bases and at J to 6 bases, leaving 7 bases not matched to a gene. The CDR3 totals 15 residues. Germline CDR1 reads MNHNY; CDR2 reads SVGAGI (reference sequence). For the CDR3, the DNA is TGTGCCAGCAGTTCGGCGGGAGGGCGGCGCAATGAGCAGTTCTTC. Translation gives CASSSAGGRRNEQFF.